A selection of T cell receptor beta chains follows, all from one sample in a study of shared clonotypes between healthy human individuals. Data came from immunoSEQ multiplex PCR; TCRdb stores just in-frame clones and leaves some out. The repertoire holds 1.5 million to 2.5 million clones, with roughly 94% as singletons. The sample comprised naive CD8+ T cells sorted from blood. All receptors come from a man between 18 and 35 years old in good health. Both conserved end residues are part of each CDR3. D genes are given only for firm matches.

TRBV7-2,-,TRBJ2-1,TGTGCCAGCAGCTTAGGACTAGAGAATGAGCAGTTCTTC,CASSLGLENEQFF
TRBV29-1,TRBD1,TRBJ2-7,TGCAGCGTTGAATTCCCAGGGGGCAGCTACGAGCAGTACTTC,CSVEFPGGSYEQYF
TRBV16,-,TRBJ1-1,TGTGCCAGCAGCCAAATTATCCTTTCGAAGACTGAAGCTTTCTTT,CASSQIILSKTEAFF
TRBV19,TRBD2,TRBJ2-3,TGTGCCAGTAGTTCATTAGCGGGGGGCCTGAGCACAGATACGCAGTATTTT,CASSSLAGGLSTDTQYF
TRBV29-1,-,TRBJ2-3,TGCAGCGTTCGGGCTGAGGGTACGCAGTATTTT,CSVRAEGTQYF
TRBV4-3,-,TRBJ1-6,TGCGCCAGCAGCCATCTCTATGCCCCTGATTCACCCCTCCACTTT,CASSHLYAPDSPLHF
TRBV19,-,TRBJ2-7,TGTGCCAGTAGTCAAGACAGCTACGAGCAGTACTTC,CASSQDSYEQYF
TRBV6-9,-,TRBJ1-5,TGTGCCAGCAGTGAGGGGACCAGGGGCAATCAGCCCCAGCATTTT,CASSEGTRGNQPQHF
TRBV6-6,-,TRBJ2-7,TGTGCCAGCGGAGACAGCTACGAGCAGTACTTC,CASGDSYEQYF
TRBV27,-,TRBJ2-7,TGTGCCAGCAGTTTCGACAGTCCCTACGAGCAGTACTTC,CASSFDSPYEQYF
TRBV28,TRBD1,TRBJ2-7,TGTGCCAGCAGTCCTCCGGGACAGGGAGGCGAGCAGTACTTC,CASSPPGQGGEQYF
TRBV27,-,TRBJ2-5,TGTGCCAGCAGTATCCTCGGGCCTTTGGGAGGAGAGACCCAGTACTTC,CASSILGPLGGETQYF
TRBV11-2,-,TRBJ2-1,-,CASSFFGSSYNEQFF
TRBV28,-,TRBJ2-7,TGTGCCAGCGACACGACACGAGAGGATAGCTCCTACGAGCAGTACTTC,CASDTTREDSSYEQYF
TRBV6-1,TRBD2,TRBJ2-7,TGTGCCAGCACGTATGCGGGAGGGGGGTCCTACGAGCAGTACTTC,CASTYAGGGSYEQYF
TRBV14,TRBD1,TRBJ2-1,TGTGCCAGCAGCCCAGGGGGATTCGGCAATGAGCAGTTCTTC,CASSPGGFGNEQFF